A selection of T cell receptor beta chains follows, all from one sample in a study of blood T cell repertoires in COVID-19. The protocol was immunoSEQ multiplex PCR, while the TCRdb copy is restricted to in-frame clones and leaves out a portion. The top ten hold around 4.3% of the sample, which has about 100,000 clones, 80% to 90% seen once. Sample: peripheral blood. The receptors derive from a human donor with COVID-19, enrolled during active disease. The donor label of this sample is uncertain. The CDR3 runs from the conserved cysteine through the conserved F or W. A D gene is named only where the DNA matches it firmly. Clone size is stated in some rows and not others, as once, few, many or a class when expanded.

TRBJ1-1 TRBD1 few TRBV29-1 CSVAVRDRGYDTEAFF TGCAGCGTGGCGGTTAGGGACAGGGGATACGACACTGAAGCTTTCTTT
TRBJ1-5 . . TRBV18 CASSLERTETKHF TGTGCCAGCTCCCTTGAAAGGACAGAAACTAAGCATTTT
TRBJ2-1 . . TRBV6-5 CASIPGWGEQFF TGTGCCAGCATCCCGGGCTGGGGCGAGCAGTTCTTC
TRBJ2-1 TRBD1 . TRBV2 CASPLSQGESYNEQFF TGTGCCAGTCCACTTTCTCAGGGGGAGTCCTACAATGAGCAGTTCTTC
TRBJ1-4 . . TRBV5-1 CASSYKSTNEKLFF TGCGCCAGCAGCTACAAGTCAACTAATGAAAAACTGTTTTTT
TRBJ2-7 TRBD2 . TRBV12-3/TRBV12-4 CASGMAGGSEQYF TGTGCCAGCGGCATGGCCGGGGGGAGCGAGCAGTACTTC
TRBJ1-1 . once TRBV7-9 CASRRGGGTEAFF TGTGCCAGCAGACGGGGGGGAGGCACTGAAGCTTTCTTT
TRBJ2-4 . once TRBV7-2 CASSGSRLPGGIQYF TGTGCCAGCAGCGGATCTCGACTACCCGGCGGCATTCAGTACTTC
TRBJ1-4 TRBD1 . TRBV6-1 CASSETGEGEKLFF TGTGCCAGCAGTGAAACAGGGGAAGGCGAAAAACTGTTTTTT
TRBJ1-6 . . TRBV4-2 CASSQDPGENSPLHF TGTGCCAGCAGCCAAGATCCGGGGGAAAATTCACCCCTCCACTTT
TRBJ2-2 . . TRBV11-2 CASSWGGRVNTGELFF TGTGCCAGCAGCTGGGGGGGCAGGGTGAACACCGGGGAGCTGTTTTTT
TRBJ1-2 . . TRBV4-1 CASSPRWAPRRGGNGYTF TGCGCCAGCAGCCCGAGGTGGGCCCCACGCCGGGGGGGGAATGGCTACACCTTC
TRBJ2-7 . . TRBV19 CASSMENAAGDEQYF TGTGCCAGTAGTATGGAGAACGCAGCCGGGGACGAGCAGTACTTC
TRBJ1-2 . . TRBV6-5 CATRQEASYGYTF TGTGCCACCAGACAGGAAGCCTCCTATGGCTACACCTTC
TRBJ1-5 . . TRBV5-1 CASSLAGSNQPQHF TGCGCCAGCAGCTTGGCAGGTAGCAATCAGCCCCAGCATTTT
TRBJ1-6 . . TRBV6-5 CASSYSGGASPLHF TGTGCCAGCAGTTACTCAGGCGGGGCTTCACCCCTCCACTTT
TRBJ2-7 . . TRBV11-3 CASSVRQTSSYEQYF TGTGCCAGCAGCGTGCGGCAGACGAGCTCCTACGAGCAGTACTTC
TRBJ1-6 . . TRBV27 CASGSSYNSPLHF TGTGCCAGCGGGAGCTCCTATAATTCACCCCTCCACTTT
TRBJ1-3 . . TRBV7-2 CASSLTGLSGNTIYF TGTGCCAGCAGCTTGACAGGTCTCTCTGGAAACACCATATATTTT
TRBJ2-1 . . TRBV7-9 CASSLAGLNNEQFF TGTGCCAGCAGCTTAGCGGGACTTAACAATGAGCAGTTCTTC
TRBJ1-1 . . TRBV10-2 CASTSRGGPTEAFF TGCGCCAGCACCTCCCGGGGGGGGCCCACTGAAGCTTTCTTT
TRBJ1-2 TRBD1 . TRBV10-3 CAIGTGGAARGYTF TGTGCCATAGGCACAGGGGGCGCAGCACGGGGCTACACCTTC
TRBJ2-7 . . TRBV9 CASSVDAYSYEQYF TGTGCCAGCAGCGTAGACGCCTACTCCTACGAGCAGTACTTC
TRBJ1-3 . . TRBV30 CASSLAVEDTIYF TGTGCCTCCTCCCTCGCAGTAGAGGACACCATATATTTT
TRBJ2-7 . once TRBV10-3 CAISEVRGKSSYEQYF TGTGCCATCAGTGAAGTAAGAGGAAAGAGCTCCTACGAGCAGTACTTC
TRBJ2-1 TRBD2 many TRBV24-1 CATSDGGGGQFF TGTGCCACCAGTGATGGGGGGGGAGGACAGTTCTTC
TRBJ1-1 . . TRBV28 CASSHLNTEAFF TGTGCCAGCAGCCATCTGAACACTGAAGCTTTCTTT
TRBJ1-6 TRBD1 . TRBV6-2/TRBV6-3 CASSPPGAGGVSPLHF TGTGCCAGCAGCCCTCCGGGGGCAGGGGGCGTTTCACCCCTCCACTTT
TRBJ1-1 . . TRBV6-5 CASSQLLWGPTEAFF TGTGCCAGCAGTCAATTACTATGGGGCCCCACTGAAGCTTTCTTT